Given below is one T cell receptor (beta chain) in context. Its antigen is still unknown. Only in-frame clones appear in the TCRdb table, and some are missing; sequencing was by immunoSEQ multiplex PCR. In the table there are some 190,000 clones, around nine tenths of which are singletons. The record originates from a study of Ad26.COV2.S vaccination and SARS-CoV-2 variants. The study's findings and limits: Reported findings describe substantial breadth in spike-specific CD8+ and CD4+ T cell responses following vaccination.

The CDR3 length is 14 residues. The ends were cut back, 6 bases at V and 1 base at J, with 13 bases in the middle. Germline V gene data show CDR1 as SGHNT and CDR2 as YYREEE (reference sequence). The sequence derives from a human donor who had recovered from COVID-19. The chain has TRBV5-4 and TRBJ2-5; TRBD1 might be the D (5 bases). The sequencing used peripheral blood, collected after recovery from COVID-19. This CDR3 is CASNRDSRQETQYF. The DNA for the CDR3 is TGTGCCAGCAACCGAGACAGCCGCCAAGAGACCCAGTACTTC.